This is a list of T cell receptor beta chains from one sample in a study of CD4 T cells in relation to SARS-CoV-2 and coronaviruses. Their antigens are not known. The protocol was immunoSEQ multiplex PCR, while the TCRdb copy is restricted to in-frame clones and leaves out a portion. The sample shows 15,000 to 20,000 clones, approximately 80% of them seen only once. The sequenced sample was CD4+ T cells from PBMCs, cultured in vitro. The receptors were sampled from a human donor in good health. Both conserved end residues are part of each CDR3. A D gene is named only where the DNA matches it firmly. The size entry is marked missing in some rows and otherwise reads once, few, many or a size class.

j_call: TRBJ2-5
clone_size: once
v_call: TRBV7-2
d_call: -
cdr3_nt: TGTGCCAGCAGCTCGCAAGGATCCGAAGAGACCCAGTACTTC
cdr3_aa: CASSSQGSEETQYF

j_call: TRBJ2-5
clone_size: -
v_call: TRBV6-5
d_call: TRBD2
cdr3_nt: TGTGCCAGCAACGGCAGCGGGAGGGTGAAGACCCAGTACTTC
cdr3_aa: CASNGSGRVKTQYF

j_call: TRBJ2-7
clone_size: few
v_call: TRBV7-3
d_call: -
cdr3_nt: TGTGCCAGCAGCTTAAAGGGGGGAGGGGACGAGCAGTACTTC
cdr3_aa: CASSLKGGGDEQYF

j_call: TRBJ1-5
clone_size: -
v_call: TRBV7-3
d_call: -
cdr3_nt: TGTGCCAGCAGCCCCCAGGGTTGGGATCAGCCCCAGCATTTT
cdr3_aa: CASSPQGWDQPQHF

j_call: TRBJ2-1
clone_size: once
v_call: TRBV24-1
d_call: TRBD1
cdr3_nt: TGTGCCACCAGTGATCCTAGACAGGGGTCCTACAATGAGCAGTTCTTC
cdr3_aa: CATSDPRQGSYNEQFF

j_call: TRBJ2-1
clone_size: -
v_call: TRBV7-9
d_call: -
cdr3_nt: TGTGCCAGCAGCCTAGGGGCCAGCATGGGAGAGCAGTTCTTC
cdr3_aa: CASSLGASMGEQFF

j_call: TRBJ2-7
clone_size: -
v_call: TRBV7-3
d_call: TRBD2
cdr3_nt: TGTGCCAGCAGCAGGGGGCCAAGGCTAGCGGGACTGAACGAGCAGTACTTC
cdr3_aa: CASSRGPRLAGLNEQYF

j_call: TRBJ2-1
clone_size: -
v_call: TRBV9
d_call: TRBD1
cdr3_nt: TGTGCCAGCAGCCCAGGACAGGGGCGCGGGAGCGGCTCCTACAATGAGCAGTTCTTC
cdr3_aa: CASSPGQGRGSGSYNEQFF

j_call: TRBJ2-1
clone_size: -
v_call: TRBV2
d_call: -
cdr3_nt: TGTGCCAGCAGGCAGGGTACCTACAATGAGCAGTTCTTC
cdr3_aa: CASRQGTYNEQFF

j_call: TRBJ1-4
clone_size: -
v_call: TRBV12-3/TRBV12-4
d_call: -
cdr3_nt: TGTGCCAGCAAAGAAACAGGCGATGAAAAACTGTTTTTT
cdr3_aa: CASKETGDEKLFF

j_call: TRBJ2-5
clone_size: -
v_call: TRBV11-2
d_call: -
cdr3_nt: TGTGCCAGCAGCTTGAGTCTTCAGAAAGCCCAAGAGACCCAGTACTTC
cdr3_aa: CASSLSLQKAQETQYF

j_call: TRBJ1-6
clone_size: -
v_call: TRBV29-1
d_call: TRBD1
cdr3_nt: TGCAGCGTCGTAACCGGACAGGGGTTCGGTTCACCCCTCCACTTT
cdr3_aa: CSVVTGQGFGSPLHF

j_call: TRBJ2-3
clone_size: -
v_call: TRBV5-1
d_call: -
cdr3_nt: TGCGCCAGCAGCTCCCAAGGGGACCGCACAGATACGCAGTATTTT
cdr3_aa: CASSSQGDRTDTQYF

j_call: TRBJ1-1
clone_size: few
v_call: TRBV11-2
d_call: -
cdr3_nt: TGTGCCAGCAGCTTAGAGGGGAACACTGAAGCTTTCTTT
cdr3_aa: CASSLEGNTEAFF

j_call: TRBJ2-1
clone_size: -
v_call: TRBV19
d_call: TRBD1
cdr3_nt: TGTGCCAGTAGTAGACAGGGTGGGTCCTACAATGAGCAGTTCTTC
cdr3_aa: CASSRQGGSYNEQFF

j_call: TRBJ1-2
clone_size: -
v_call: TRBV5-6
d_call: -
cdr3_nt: TGTGCCAGCAGCTTGGAGGGGCTTTATGGCTACACCTTC
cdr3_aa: CASSLEGLYGYTF

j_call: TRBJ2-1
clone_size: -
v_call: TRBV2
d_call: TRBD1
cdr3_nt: TGTGCCAGCACGACAGGGTCCCATGAGCAGTTCTTC
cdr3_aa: CASTTGSHEQFF

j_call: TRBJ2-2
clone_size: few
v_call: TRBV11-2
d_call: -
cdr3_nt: TGTGCCAGCAGCTTAGAATGGCCAGGGGACCCCACCGGGGAGCTGTTTTTT
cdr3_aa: CASSLEWPGDPTGELFF

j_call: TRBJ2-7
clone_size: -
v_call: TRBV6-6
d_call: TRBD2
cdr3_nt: TGTGCCAGCAGTTTAGCGGGACTGCAGTACTTC
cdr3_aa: CASSLAGLQYF

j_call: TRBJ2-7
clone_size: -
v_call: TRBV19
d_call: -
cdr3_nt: TGTGCCAGTAGTATAGCCTTCACAGGGTTAAGCTCCTACGAGCAGTACTTC
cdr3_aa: CASSIAFTGLSSYEQYF

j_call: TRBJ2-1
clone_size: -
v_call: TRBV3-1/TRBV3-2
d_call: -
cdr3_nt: TGTGCCAGCAGCCAAGATTCGAGGAGGAATGAGCAGTTCTTC
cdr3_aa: CASSQDSRRNEQFF

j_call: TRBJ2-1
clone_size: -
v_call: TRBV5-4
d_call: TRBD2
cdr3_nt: TGTGCCAGCAGCTTGGCAAAGACCGGGACTAGCGCCTACAATGAGCAGTTCTTC
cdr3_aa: CASSLAKTGTSAYNEQFF